Below, 9 T cell receptor beta chains from the same sample are listed, as sequenced in a study of patients and donors after allogeneic stem cell transplantation. In TCRdb, the RT-PCR reads were re-called with MiXCR into one record per CDR3 protein. The data hold around 29,000 distinct CDR3 sequences, with roughly 38% observed a single time. Sequenced material: blood, either unsorted or a sorted T cell fraction (not recorded which). The receptors stem from a human donor who was either an allogeneic HSCT recipient or a stem cell or donor lymphocyte infusion donor (not recorded which). It is not recorded whose cells these are; they may come from a transplant donor.

The V and J genes are TRBV11-2 and TRBJ2-2; D is unresolved. Looked up from germline, CDR1 is SGHAT and CDR2 is FQNNGV. CDR3 length: 14 residues. V dropped 0 bases and J dropped 7 bases, with 9 bases sitting between them. The CDR3 coding sequence is TGTGCCAGCAGCTTAGATCGGCAGAGCGGGGAGCTGTTTTTT. It is translated as CASSLDRQSGELFF. Full variable domain (remainder filled in from reference TRBV11-2 and TRBJ2-2): EAGVAQSPRYKIIEKRQSVAFWCNPISGHATLYWYQQILGQGPKLLIQFQNNGVVDDSQLPKDRFSAERLKGVDSTLKIQPAKLEDSAVYLCASSLDRQSGELFFGEGSRLTVL.

The chain is built from TRBV7-2 and TRBJ2-1; the match to TRBD2 covers 10 bases. The CDR3 runs to 15 residues. Trimming at V came to 1 base and at J to 10 bases, leaving 7 bases not matched to a gene. CDR1 SGHTA and CDR2 FQGNSA come from the germline V gene. For the CDR3, the DNA is TGTGCCAGCAGCTTAGACGCTAGCGGGAGTGGGGAGCAGTTCTTC. The encoded protein is CASSLDASGSGEQFF.

This sequence joins TRBV10-3 and TRBJ1-2; TRBD1 aligns across 9 bases. V was clipped by 5 bases and J by 4 bases; unmatched bases: 8. CDR1 is ENHRY and CDR2 is SYGVKD in the germline V gene. The CDR3 is made up of 15 amino acids. CDR3 protein: CAISRTGASGYGYTF. Written as DNA, the CDR3 is TGTGCCATCAGTCGGACAGGGGCGTCAGGCTATGGCTACACCTTC.

The rearrangement links TRBV12-3 or TRBV12-4 to TRBJ2-3, with a weak D call TRBD1 (5 bases). This CDR3 region has 15 residues. Trimming cost V 5 bases and J 2 bases, with 14 bases left between them. The CDR3 DNA reads TGTGCCAGCAGTAAGGACACGGTCCACACAGATACGCAGTATTTT. Protein: CASSKDTVHTDTQYF.

This clonotype was seen only a few times. CDR3 sequence: CASSPDRQETQYF. DNA for the CDR3: TGTGCCAGCAGCCCCGACCGCCAAGAGACCCAGTACTTC. J is TRBJ2-5 and V is TRBV11-2, with D uncertain. The CDR3 spans 13 residues. V was clipped by 5 bases and J by 1 base, with 8 bases between them. Germline CDR1 is SGHAT and CDR2 is FQNNGV.

This clonotype was found a few times. The V call is TRBV4-3, the J call TRBJ1-6, with D unclear. Germline loops: CDR1 LGHNA, CDR2 YSLEER. Trimming stripped 3 bases from V and 14 bases from J, with 17 bases between. This CDR3 has 14 amino acids. The CDR3 region has the DNA TGCGCCAGCAGCCAGCACCACCCCGGGATGGCCCTCCACTTT. Translation: CASSQHHPGMALHF.

This sequence joins TRBV20-1 and TRBJ1-2; 7 bases match TRBD1. V trimming: 0 bases; J trimming: 7 bases; junction bases outside the gene matches: 20. Per the germline V gene, CDR1 is DFQATT and CDR2 is SNEGSKA (reference sequence). The CDR3 has 18 residues. In nucleotides, the CDR3 is TGCAGTGCTAGAGATGAAGGAGAAGGGGGCCCGCTCGGCCCTGGCTACACCTTC. It encodes CSARDEGEGGPLGPGYTF.

Many counts were recorded for this clonotype. The chain links TRBV10-3 to TRBJ1-1; maybe TRBD1 (5 bases). Germline V lookup: CDR1 ENHRY, CDR2 SYGVKD. This CDR3 has 16 residues. The V gene lost 3 bases and the J gene lost 4 bases, with 18 bases spanning the gap. The CDR3 protein is CAISDRVGPRGTEAFF. The CDR3 DNA sequence: TGTGCCATCAGTGATCGGGTGGGACCCCGAGGCACTGAAGCTTTCTTT.

The rearrangement links TRBV20-1 to TRBJ2-1; 9 bases are a match to TRBD1. Per germline, CDR1 DFQATT and CDR2 SNEGSKA (reference sequence). CDR3 size: 15 residues. Trimming took 3 bases from V and 5 from J; bases not matched to a gene: 8. CDR3 nucleotides: TGCAGTGCTAGTAACCCGGGACAGGGTAACAATGAGCAGTTCTTC. This codes for CSASNPGQGNNEQFF.